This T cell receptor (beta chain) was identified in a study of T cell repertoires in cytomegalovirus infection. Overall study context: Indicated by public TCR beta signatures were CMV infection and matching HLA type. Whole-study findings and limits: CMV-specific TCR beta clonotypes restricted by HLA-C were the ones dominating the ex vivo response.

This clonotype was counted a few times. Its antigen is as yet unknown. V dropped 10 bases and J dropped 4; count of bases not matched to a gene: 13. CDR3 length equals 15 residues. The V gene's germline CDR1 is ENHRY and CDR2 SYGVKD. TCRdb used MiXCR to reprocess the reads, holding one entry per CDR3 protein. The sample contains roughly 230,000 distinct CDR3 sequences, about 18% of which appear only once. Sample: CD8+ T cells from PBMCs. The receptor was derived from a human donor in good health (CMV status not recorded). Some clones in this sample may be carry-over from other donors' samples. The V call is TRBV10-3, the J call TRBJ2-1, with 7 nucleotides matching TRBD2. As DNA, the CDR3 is TGTGCCACGACGTCCGGGTCTAGCGGTTACAATGAGCAGTTCTTC. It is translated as CATTSGSSGYNEQFF.